The table lists the clone carrying this T cell receptor (beta chain) with a few counts. The target antigen is unknown. This sample stems from a study of post-analysis software for immune sequencing data. General study points: Relative to controls, patients had a few TRBV segments at higher frequency, with TRBV5-6, TRBV5-1 and TRBV20-1 among these.

With 3 bases clipped from V and 5 bases from J, the junction kept 8 bases outside the gene matches. The CDR3 extends over 15 amino acids. Germline V gives CDR1 SGHRS, CDR2 YFSETQ. Prepared TCR beta cDNA libraries contained unique molecular identifiers. TCRdb re-called the PCR reads through MiXCR, storing one row per CDR3 protein. The repertoire holds approximately 730,000 distinct CDR3 sequences, with 35% to 55% as singletons. The sample was blood. The source is a girl aged 10 to 17 with multiple sclerosis. The J gene is TRBJ2-5, the V gene TRBV5-1, with 9 bases aligning to TRBD2. DNA for the CDR3: TGCGCCAGCAGCTATGACGGGACTAGCTGGGAGACCCAGTACTTC. It yields the protein CASSYDGTSWETQYF.